The 5 T cell receptor beta chains presented below share a single source sample, sequenced in a study of blood T cell repertoires in COVID-19. Sequencing used immunoSEQ multiplex PCR; TCRdb keeps in-frame clones, though not all of them. Of some 96,000 clones in the sample, approximately 86% were seen once. Input material: peripheral blood. The receptors originated from a human donor in a cohort sampled during active COVID-19.

The chain links TRBV21-1 to TRBJ1-3; the D segment call TRBD1 is taken from the table without a DNA check. TRBV21-1 is described as a pseudogene. The CDR3 is made up of 17 amino acids. CDR3 loop: CATYETGLTFSGNTIYF. The CDR3 coding sequence is TGTGCCACCTATGAGACAGGGCTTACTTTCTCTGGAAACACCATATATTTT.

V is TRBV29-1 and J is TRBJ2-7; 12 nucleotides match TRBD2. This CDR3 has 13 amino acids. Germline trimming cut 5 bases from V and 3 bases from J; bases unmatched to any gene: 2. In germline, CDR1 is SQVTM, CDR2 ANQGSEA. CDR3 nucleotides: TGCAGCGTTAGACTAGCGGGAGTCTACGAGCAGTACTTC. Translation: CSVRLAGVYEQYF.

The chain couples TRBV6-2 or TRBV6-3 to TRBJ2-7; 9 nucleotides line up with TRBD1. J gave up 5 bases and V 6 bases, and 2 bases lay outside the gene matches. CDR3 size: 12 residues. Germline CDR1 MNHEY, CDR2 SVGEGT. CDR3 in amino acids: CASSRDRDEQYF. Here the CDR3 DNA reads TGTGCCAGCAGCCGGGACAGGGACGAGCAGTACTTC.

This chain links TRBV4-1 with TRBJ1-5; no clear D. The CDR3 has 14 residues. The germline V and J ends were trimmed by 0 bases and 6 bases, with 9 bases remaining between them. Germline V CDR1 and CDR2: MGHRA, YSYEKL. The chain's CDR3 is CASSQESLGQPQHF. The CDR3 nucleotides are TGCGCCAGCAGCCAAGAATCTCTAGGTCAGCCCCAGCATTTT.

A remark on this clone: The junction and the germline gene differ at one end; a read error may be behind it. Other DNA sequences of this sample code for an identical CDR3. The chain uses TRBV6-1 and TRBJ2-7, with D possibly matching TRBD2 (6 bases). Germline V gene sequence: CDR1 MNHNS, CDR2 SASEGT. The CDR3 length is 15 residues. CDR3 in DNA: TGTGCCAGCAGTGAAAGGGACTCACCAACCTACGAACAGTACTTC. Translating gives CASSERDSPTYEQYF.